The 24 T cell receptor beta chains presented below share a single source sample, sequenced in a study of vaccination effects on CD4 cells after COVID-19. Clones were sequenced by immunoSEQ multiplex PCR, and TCRdb holds only the in-frame ones, with some missing. Here the sample spans around 28,000 clones, roughly two thirds being singletons. With the ViraFEST assay, the study expanded antigen-specific CD4+ T cells using viral peptide pools, then sequenced them. The culture ran for approximately 11 days before CD4+ T cells were isolated. SARS-CoV-2 infected the person between March and December 2020, as confirmed by PCR. For these receptors, no antigen is known. The specimen comprised CD4+ T cells from PBMCs cultured with SARS-CoV-2 spike peptides, sampled before COVID-19 vaccination. The receptors were sampled from a human donor who had a prior SARS-CoV-2 infection.

V gene TRBV5-4 combines with J gene TRBJ2-2; TRBD1 agrees at 7 bases. With V trimmed by 2 bases and J by 0 bases, 1 base remained unmatched. This CDR3 comprises 15 residues. Germline V gene sequence: CDR1 SGHNT, CDR2 YYREEE (reference sequence). The CDR3 region is CASSLRGPNTGELFF. CDR3 in DNA: TGTGCCAGCAGCTTAAGGGGGCCGAACACCGGGGAGCTGTTTTTT.

This chain connects TRBV7-3 to TRBJ2-3, with D maybe TRBD2 (5 bases). CDR3 length: 14 residues. From germline, CDR1 is SGHTA and CDR2 FQGTGA. The germline V and J ends were trimmed by 1 base and 2 bases, with 7 bases remaining between them. CDR3 in DNA: TGTGCCAGCAGCTTAATCGGGGACACAGATACGCAGTATTTT. As protein: CASSLIGDTDTQYF.

This chain uses TRBV5-1 with TRBJ1-4; D possibly corresponds to TRBD1 (5 bases). The CDR3 runs 14 residues. Germline V lookup: CDR1 SGHRS, CDR2 YFSETQ. Trimming shortened V by 4 bases and J by 4 bases, and 11 bases separated the two germline ends. This chain's CDR3 is CASSVDSRNEKLFF. The CDR3, as DNA: TGCGCCAGCAGCGTTGACAGCCGTAATGAAAAACTGTTTTTT.

V and J are TRBV5-1 and TRBJ2-3; D might be TRBD2 (6 bases). The V end lost 5 bases, the J end lost 5 bases, and 9 bases lay between the germline ends. From germline, CDR1 is SGHRS and CDR2 YFSETQ. The CDR3 totals 12 residues. Written as DNA, the CDR3 is TGCGCCAGCAGTGGGACTTTAGATACGCAGTATTTT. This translates into CASSGTLDTQYF.

V gene TRBV6-1 combines with J gene TRBJ2-7; D perhaps matches TRBD2 (6 bases). This CDR3 is built from 14 residues. Germline CDR1 reads MNHNS; CDR2 reads SASEGT. With 1 base removed from V and 2 bases from J, the gap between germline ends came to 9 bases. The CDR3 DNA reads as TGTGCCAGCAGTGAAGGGGGGGTAGCCTACGAGCAGTACTTC. As protein: CASSEGGVAYEQYF.

The rearrangement joins TRBV6-1 to TRBJ1-2; 7 bases match TRBD1. In germline, CDR1 is MNHNS, CDR2 SASEGT. V shed 6 bases and J 4 bases; nucleotides not matched to a gene: 5. The CDR3 runs 13 residues. This CDR3 is CASRRQGVYGYTF. The CDR3 coding sequence is TGTGCCAGCAGACGACAGGGTGTCTATGGCTACACCTTC.

The V call is TRBV7-8, the J call TRBJ1-2, with D unclear. The CDR3 runs 15 residues. Trimming left V 0 bases short and J 4 bases short, with 12 bases between. Germline V gives CDR1 SGHVS, CDR2 FQNEAQ. Here the CDR3 reads CASSLAFGRAYGYTF. The CDR3 DNA reads as TGTGCCAGCAGCTTAGCGTTCGGGAGGGCCTATGGCTACACCTTC. The whole variable domain, filled in from reference TRBV7-8 and TRBJ1-2, reads GAGVSQSPRYKVAKRGQDVALRCDPISGHVSLFWYQQALGQGPEFLTYFQNEAQLDKSGLPSDRFFAERPEGSVSTLKIQRTQQEDSAVYLCASSLAFGRAYGYTFGSGTRLTVV.

The rearrangement links TRBV19 to TRBJ2-7; 8 bases map to TRBD2. After removal of 3 bases from V and 3 bases from J, the junction contained 13 bases not matched to a gene. This CDR3 comprises 17 residues. Per the germline V gene, CDR1 is LNHDA and CDR2 is SQIVND (reference sequence). CDR3 sequence: CASSIQGRTSSVYEQYF. Written as DNA, the CDR3 is TGTGCCAGTAGTATTCAAGGGAGGACTAGCTCGGTCTACGAGCAGTACTTC.

This clone has just a few counts. The chain has TRBV4-1 and TRBJ1-1, with D unclear. The CDR3 is made up of 10 amino acids. V shed 7 bases and J shed 7 bases, with 7 bases lying between them. The germline V gene has CDR1 MGHRA and CDR2 YSYEKL. CDR3 region: CASIIGEAFF. CDR3 nucleotide sequence: TGCGCCAGCATTATAGGTGAAGCTTTCTTT.

The chain links TRBV28 to TRBJ2-1; 16 positions agree with TRBD2. The CDR3 runs to 19 residues. Per the germline V gene, CDR1 is MDHEN and CDR2 is SYDVKM. V dropped 4 bases and J dropped 8; count of bases not matched to a gene: 14. The CDR3 spells CASSSKIGTSGRAKYEQFF. Here the CDR3 DNA reads TGTGCCAGCAGTTCAAAAATCGGGACTAGCGGGAGGGCAAAATATGAGCAGTTCTTC.

V and J are TRBV5-4 and TRBJ1-4; D gene ambiguous. This CDR3 has 16 residues. Germline CDR1 reads SGHNT; CDR2 reads YYREEE (reference sequence). With 1 base removed from V and 3 bases from J, the gap between germline ends came to 13 bases. This chain's CDR3 is CASSLSLGRPNEKLFF. In DNA form, the CDR3 reads TGTGCCAGCAGCTTGTCCCTCGGCAGACCTAATGAAAAACTGTTTTTT.

This rearrangement joins TRBV5-4 to TRBJ2-7; D remains ambiguous. This CDR3 is 16 amino acids long. Trimming pared 2 bases from V and 7 bases from J, leaving 22 bases between. The V gene's germline CDR1 is SGHNT and CDR2 YYREEE (reference sequence). The CDR3 sequence: CASSFGPSVSGQEQYF. The CDR3, as DNA: TGTGCCAGCAGCTTTGGCCCGAGCGTCAGTGGTCAGGAGCAGTACTTC. The variable domain in full, with the rest retrieved from reference TRBV5-4 and TRBJ2-7, is ETGVTQSPTHLIKTRGQQVTLRCSSQSGHNTVSWYQQALGQGPQFIFQYYREEENGRGNFPPRFSGLQFPNYSSELNVNALELDDSALYLCASSFGPSVSGQEQYFGPGTRLTVT.

This clone was detected a few times. V is TRBV5-6 and J is TRBJ1-1, with 7 bases matching TRBD1. Trimming removed 4 bases from V and 5 bases from J; junction bases left unmatched: 5. The CDR3 is made up of 13 amino acids. Germline V CDR1 and CDR2: SGHDT, YYEEEE. Here the CDR3 reads CASSATGWTEAFF. The CDR3 DNA is TGTGCCAGCAGCGCGACAGGGTGGACTGAAGCTTTCTTT. The full variable domain, completed using reference TRBV5-6 and TRBJ1-1, is DAGVTQSPTHLIKTRGQQVTLRCSPKSGHDTVSWYQQALGQGPQFIFQYYEEEERQRGNFPDRFSGHQFPNYSSELNVNALLLGDSALYLCASSATGWTEAFFGQGTRLTVV.

The chain links TRBV6-2 or TRBV6-3 to TRBJ2-7; D uncertain. The V end lost 0 bases, the J end lost 2 bases, and 14 bases lay between the germline ends. Germline V gives CDR1 MNHEY, CDR2 SVGEGT. This CDR3 is built from 16 residues. In nucleotides, the CDR3 is TGTGCCAGCAGTTACTCATCAGGACCCTTCCCCTACGAGCAGTACTTC. Its protein product is CASSYSSGPFPYEQYF.

The chain joins TRBV7-9 to TRBJ2-1; a possible D gene is TRBD2 (5 bases). V dropped 2 bases and J dropped 10 bases, with 18 bases sitting between them. The CDR3 is 15 amino acids. Germline-derived CDR1 and CDR2 are SEHNR and FQNEAQ (reference sequence). The CDR3 loop is CASSLQPLVSAEQFF. As DNA, the CDR3 is TGTGCCAGCAGCTTACAGCCACTAGTCTCGGCCGAGCAGTTCTTC.

The chain links TRBV30 to TRBJ2-2, with D tentatively TRBD1 or TRBD2 (6 bases each). CDR3 size: 15 residues. V gave up 3 bases and J gave up 7 bases, with 18 bases separating them. Germline V lookup: CDR1 GTSNPN, CDR2 SVGIG (reference sequence). CDR3 sequence (DNA): TGTGCCTGGAGCGGACGGAGGGGGTATGGCGGGGAGCTGTTTTTT. Translating gives CAWSGRRGYGGELFF.

This clone was observed once. The genes are TRBV29-1 and TRBJ2-1, with 12 nucleotides matching TRBD2. The CDR3 consists of 15 residues. Unmatched junction bases numbered 8, after V lost 6 bases and J lost 5 bases. Germline V CDR1 and CDR2: SQVTM, ANQGSEA. Written as DNA, the CDR3 is TGCAGCGTGGTAAAACTAGCGGGGGGAAACAATGAGCAGTTCTTC. Encoded protein: CSVVKLAGGNNEQFF.

The V and J genes are TRBV7-2 and TRBJ1-2; perhaps TRBD1 as D (5 bases). CDR3 length: 17 amino acids. V shed 1 base and J shed 8 bases, with 23 bases lying between them. The germline gives CDR1 SGHTA, CDR2 FQGNSA. CDR3 residues: CASSLEAGRNSVWGYTF. CDR3 bases: TGTGCCAGCAGCTTAGAGGCGGGGCGTAATTCTGTGTGGGGCTACACCTTC.

The V gene is TRBV11-3, the J gene TRBJ1-1; a weak D match, TRBD1 (6 bases). The CDR3 extends over 12 amino acids. Germline CDR1 is SGHNT and CDR2 is YENEEA. V was pared by 4 bases and J by 5 bases, with 8 bases between. The CDR3 coding sequence is TGTGCCAGCAGCTCGCAGGGGACTGAAGCTTTCTTT. It yields the protein CASSSQGTEAFF. Looking up the rest from reference TRBV11-3 and TRBJ1-1 gives the full variable domain: EAGVVQSPRYKIIEKKQPVAFWCNPISGHNTLYWYLQNLGQGPELLIRYENEEAVDDSQLPKDRFSAERLKGVDSTLKIQPAELGDSAVYLCASSSQGTEAFFGQGTRLTVV.

Here the CDR3 reads CASSKRREQGRVSIQYF. DNA for the CDR3: TGTGCCAGCAGCAAAAGGAGAGAACAGGGCAGGGTTTCCATTCAGTACTTC. V gene TRBV21-1 combines with J gene TRBJ2-4; TRBD1 was called by the table and not checked on the DNA. TRBV21-1 is described as a pseudogene. CDR3 length: 17 residues.

The chain employs TRBV11-3 and TRBJ2-7, with a weak D call TRBD2 (6 bases). V was pared by 5 bases and J by 5 bases, with 22 bases between. Germline CDR1 SGHNT, CDR2 YENEEA. The CDR3 has 16 amino acids. This CDR3 is CASSQFFSGVGNEQYF. The DNA of the CDR3 is TGTGCCAGCAGCCAATTTTTCTCGGGGGTAGGGAACGAGCAGTACTTC.

This chain uses TRBV5-1 with TRBJ2-5; D might be TRBD2 (7 bases). The V and J ends lost 1 base and 2 bases respectively, with 18 bases between them. Germline V gene sequence: CDR1 SGHRS, CDR2 YFSETQ. The CDR3 length is 17 residues. In DNA form, the CDR3 reads TGCGCCAGCAGCTTGTTTTTTAGGGGGGGGCGGCAAGAGACCCAGTACTTC. Translation gives CASSLFFRGGRQETQYF.

This clone showed up just a few times. J is TRBJ2-7 and V is TRBV9; 9 bases match TRBD2. This CDR3 has 14 amino acids. V dropped 2 bases and J dropped 4; count of bases not matched to a gene: 4. The germline gives CDR1 SGDLS, CDR2 YYNGEE. The CDR3: CASSVFSGSYEQYF. DNA of the CDR3: TGTGCCAGCAGCGTTTTTAGCGGGAGTTACGAGCAGTACTTC.

The chain links TRBV7-6 to TRBJ1-5; D possibly corresponds to TRBD1 (6 bases). V lost 10 bases and J lost 3, with 28 bases in between. This CDR3 comprises 18 residues. Germline CDR1 is SGHVS and CDR2 is FNYEAQ. CDR3 amino acids: CATPEGHRENTDNQPQHF. The DNA of the CDR3 is TGTGCCACCCCAGAGGGACACCGAGAAAATACGGACAATCAGCCCCAGCATTTT.